This TCR beta chain was retrieved from a study of T cell clones after liver transplantation (dated by TCRdb to the late 2010s). For the study in its entirety: The samples were obtained from ITN030ST, a randomized trial that attempted immunosuppression withdrawal within 2 years after liver transplantation. Subjects received no induction therapy and standard immunosuppression until randomization at 12-24 months post-transplant. The study cohort included 8 liver transplant recipients, of whom 3 were classified as tolerant and 5 as non-tolerant. Donor-reactive T cell clones were identified using TCRbeta sequencing after a pre-transplant mixed lymphocyte reaction and were then followed in post-transplant blood. Tolerance was defined as complete immunosuppression withdrawal for at least one year with no rise in liver enzymes beyond twice the upper limit of normal. Blood samples were taken pre-transplant, pre-randomization before withdrawal, and post-randomization after full withdrawal or failed withdrawal. Three of the eight recipients were HCV-positive; the others were transplanted for non-autoimmune, non-viral indications. Third party-reactive TCRbeta sequences were also identified from pre-transplant MLRs to serve as an antigen-independent comparator for donor-reactive sequences.

With respect to this clone: It lacks a known antigen. Per-base quality was not reported, and no clone a single base away is much larger than it.

Frozen genomic DNA underwent high-throughput TCRbeta CDR3 sequencing by immunoSEQ, including PCR amplification, mapping, bias correction and internal controls. The original methods were these. Only productive rearrangements were retained, and each unique TCRbeta sequence was defined by its CDR3 nucleotide sequence together with its V and J gene. Donor-reactive sequences required at least 5-fold expansion in CFSE-low cells versus unstimulated pre-transplant cells and at least 0.01% frequency. Minimum frequency thresholds were set for each subject based on the unstimulated sample with the lowest template count, ensuring at least 90% detection power. Jensen-Shannon divergence between the top 1000 TCRbeta sequences post-transplant and pre-transplant was used to measure repertoire turnover. Two-sided Fisher's exact tests were used to test for changes in how often donor-reactive sequences were detected. The table comes from immuneACCESS by way of TCRdb, which keeps in-frame sequences with V and J called. Part of the clones is missing from these tables; in studies checked, under half for an unresolved V gene and the rest for unknown reasons. V, J and clone size were drawn from that table, and D and trimming were deduced from the DNA. This sample lists about 100,000 clones; roughly 80% were detected once. The ten largest make up approximately 0.99% of the sample.

The research as a whole found: The decline in donor-reactive sequences exceeded the decline in third party-reactive sequences, suggesting partial antigen-specific deletion that was unrelated to withdrawal success. Since no allograft tissue specimens were available, donor-reactive T cells may have migrated into the graft instead of being deleted. In a couple of subjects, low numbers of available donor cells limited the measurable donor-reactive repertoire. In 5 of 8 subjects, circulating donor-reactive CD4 TCRbeta sequences decreased significantly after transplant, regardless of tolerance or HCV status. After accounting for repertoire turnover, donor-reactive detection was significantly reduced in 7 of 8 subjects for CD4 and 8 of 8 for CD8. The conclusions were preliminary, being limited by small, heterogeneous patient numbers and by non-standardized post-transplant time points.

The time point label for this specimen denotes: pre-transplant. Thawed unstimulated PBMCs were stained for CD3, CD4 and CD8 and FACS-sorted into CD3+CD4+ and CD3+CD8+ populations. Each of the 8 studied subjects was randomized to immunosuppression withdrawal. The Qiagen DNeasy Blood and Tissue Kit was used for genomic DNA isolation. There are 12 amino acids in the CDR3, from cysteine to phenylalanine inclusive. Only the CDR3 DNA is retained, 36 bases long and in frame from the first base. CDR1 and CDR2 (GTSNPN, SVGIG) derive from the germline V gene (reference sequence). V is cut by 5 bases and J by 0 bases, and the space between the germline ends is 5 bases.

The receptor was derived from a human donor who received a liver transplant. The chain is encoded by TRBV30 joined to TRBJ1-3, with TRBD1 as a weak D call on 5 bases. Sequences were derived from CD4+ T cells from blood, sampled before liver transplant. The sequenced DNA is TGTGCCTGGGGGGCCTCTGGAAACACCATATATTTT. The resulting protein is CAWGASGNTIYF.